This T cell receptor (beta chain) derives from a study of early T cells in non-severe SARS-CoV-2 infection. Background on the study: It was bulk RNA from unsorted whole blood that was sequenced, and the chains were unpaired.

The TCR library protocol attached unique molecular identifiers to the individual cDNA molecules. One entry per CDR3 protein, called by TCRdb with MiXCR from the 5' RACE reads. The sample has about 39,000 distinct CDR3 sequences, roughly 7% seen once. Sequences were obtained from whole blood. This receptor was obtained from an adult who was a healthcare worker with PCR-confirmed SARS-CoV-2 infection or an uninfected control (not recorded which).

CDR3 residues: CSVEAPVRVAGFRTDTQYF. DNA for the CDR3: TGCAGCGTTGAAGCCCCCGTAAGGGTAGCGGGTTTTCGAACAGATACGCAGTATTTT. J is TRBJ2-3 and V is TRBV29-1; TRBD2 agrees at 7 bases. This CDR3 has 19 residues. V dropped 1 base and J dropped 3; count of bases not matched to a gene: 19. From germline, CDR1 is SQVTM and CDR2 ANQGSEA.